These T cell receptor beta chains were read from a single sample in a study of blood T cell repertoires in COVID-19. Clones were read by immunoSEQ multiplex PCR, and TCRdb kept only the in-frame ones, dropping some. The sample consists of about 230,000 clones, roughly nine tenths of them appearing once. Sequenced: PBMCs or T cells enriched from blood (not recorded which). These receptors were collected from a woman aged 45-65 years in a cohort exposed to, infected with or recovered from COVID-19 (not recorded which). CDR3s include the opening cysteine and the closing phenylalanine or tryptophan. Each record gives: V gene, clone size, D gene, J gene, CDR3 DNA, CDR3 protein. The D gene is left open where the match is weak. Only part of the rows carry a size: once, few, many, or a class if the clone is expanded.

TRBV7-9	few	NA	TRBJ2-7	TGTGCCAGCAGCTTCAGCGCGGGTGGGTCGGCCTACGAGCAGTACTTC	CASSFSAGGSAYEQYF
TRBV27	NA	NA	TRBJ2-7	TGTGCCAGCAGTTTGACCCACAGGGACTACGAGCAGTACTTC	CASSLTHRDYEQYF
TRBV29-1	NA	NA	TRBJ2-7	TGCAGCGTTGGTTCGGGGTCCTACGAGCAGTACTTC	CSVGSGSYEQYF
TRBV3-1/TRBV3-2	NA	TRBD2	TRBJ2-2	TGTGCCAGCCGACTAGCGGCGAACACCGGGGAGCTGTTTTTT	CASRLAANTGELFF
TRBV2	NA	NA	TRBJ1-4	TGTGCCAGCAGCTTAGAGGAAAAACTGTTTTTT	CASSLEEKLFF
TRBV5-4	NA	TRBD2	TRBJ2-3	TGTGCCAGCAGCCGGGGGGGGGCCAGCACAGATACGCAGTATTTT	CASSRGGASTDTQYF
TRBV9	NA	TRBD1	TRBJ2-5	TGTGCCAGCAGCGTAGGGGACAGCCGACAAGAGACCCAGTACTTC	CASSVGDSRQETQYF
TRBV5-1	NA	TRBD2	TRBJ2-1	TGCGCCAGCAGCCCTATAGCGGGGGGCGCCTACAATGAGCAGTTCTTC	CASSPIAGGAYNEQFF
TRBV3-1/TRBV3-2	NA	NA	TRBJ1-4	TGTGCCAGCGAATGGACAGTGTCTAATGAAAAACTGTTTTTT	CASEWTVSNEKLFF
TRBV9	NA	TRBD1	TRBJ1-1	TGTGCCAGCAGCCTCACACAGGGGGACACTGAAGCTTTCTTT	CASSLTQGDTEAFF
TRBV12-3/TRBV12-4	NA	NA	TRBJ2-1	TGTGCCAGCAGCCCCGGGCGGGGCCAGTTCTTC	CASSPGRGQFF
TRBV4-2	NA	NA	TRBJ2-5	TGTGCCAGCAGCCAAGAGGCCATCCGGGTCCAGTACTTC	CASSQEAIRVQYF
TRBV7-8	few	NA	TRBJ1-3	TGTGCCAGCAGCCGAGACAGCTCTGGAAACACCATATATTTT	CASSRDSSGNTIYF
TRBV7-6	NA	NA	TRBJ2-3	TGTGCCAGCAGCCCCAATCTCCGTACGGTATCAACAGATACGCAGTATTTT	CASSPNLRTVSTDTQYF
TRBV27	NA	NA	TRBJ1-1	TGTGCCAGCGGCCTCGGAGGGCTCACTGAAGCTTTCTTT	CASGLGGLTEAFF
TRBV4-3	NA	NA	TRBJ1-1	TGCGCCAGCAGCCAGGACAGGAACACTGAAGCTTTCTTT	CASSQDRNTEAFF
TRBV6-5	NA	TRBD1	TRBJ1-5	TGTGCCACCCAGGGGGCTGGCAATCAGCCCCAGCATTTT	CATQGAGNQPQHF
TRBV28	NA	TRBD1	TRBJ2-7	TGTGCCAGCAGTCTGGGACAGGTTGGAAACGACTTC	CASSLGQVGNDF
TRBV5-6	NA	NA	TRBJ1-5	TGTGCCAGCAGCTCGGGACTTAGCAATCAGCCCCAGCATTTT	CASSSGLSNQPQHF
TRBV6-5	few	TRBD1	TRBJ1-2	TGTGCCAGCAGTCAGGAACCCAGGGGGCTGGGCTACACCTTC	CASSQEPRGLGYTF
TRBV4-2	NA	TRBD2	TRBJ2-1	TGTGCCAGCAGCCGAGGGACTAGCGGGGGGGAGGAGCAGTTCTTC	CASSRGTSGGEEQFF
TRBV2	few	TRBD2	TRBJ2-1	TGTGCCAGCAGATTGGACACTAGCGGGGGCTACAATGAGCAGTTCTTC	CASRLDTSGGYNEQFF
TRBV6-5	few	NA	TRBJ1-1	TGTGCCAGCAGCCCCTGGGGGGGGAGAACTGAAGCTTTCTTT	CASSPWGGRTEAFF
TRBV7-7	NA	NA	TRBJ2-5	TGTGCTAGCAGTCGAGGCTGGACAAACCAAGAGACCCAGTACTTC	CASSRGWTNQETQYF
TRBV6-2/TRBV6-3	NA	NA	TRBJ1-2	TGTGCCAGCAGTACCGGTGGAGGGAATCGTAACTATGGCTACACCTTC	CASSTGGGNRNYGYTF
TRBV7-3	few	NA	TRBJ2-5	TGTGCCAGCAGCTTAATGGCCAGGGGAGGGTCAGAGACCCAGTACTTC	CASSLMARGGSETQYF
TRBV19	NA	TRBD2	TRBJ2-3	TGTGCCAGTAGTAAGGAGCGGGGGGCCATCACAGATACGCAGTATTTT	CASSKERGAITDTQYF
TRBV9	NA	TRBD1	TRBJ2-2	TGTGCCAGCAGCGCCCAGGGGGTTCAGGCCACCGGGGAGCTGTTTTTT	CASSAQGVQATGELFF
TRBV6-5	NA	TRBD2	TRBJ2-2	TGTGCCAGCAGTTCGGGACTAGTATCGAAGTCCGGGGAGCTGTTTTTT	CASSSGLVSKSGELFF
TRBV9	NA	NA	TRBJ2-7	TGTGCCAGCAGCGAGGGGGACAAGCCTACTTACGAGCAGTACTTC	CASSEGDKPTYEQYF
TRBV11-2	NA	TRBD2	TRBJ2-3	TGTGCCAGCAGCCTGAGGAGCGGGGGGGCCCGAGATACGCAGTATTTT	CASSLRSGGARDTQYF
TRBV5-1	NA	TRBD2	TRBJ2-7	TGCGCCAGCAGCCTGCGAACGATGAGCGGGGGCTTCTACGAGCAGTACTTC	CASSLRTMSGGFYEQYF
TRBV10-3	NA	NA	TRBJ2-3	TGTGCCATCAGTTCTAGACTAGAATCAGATACGCAGTATTTT	CAISSRLESDTQYF
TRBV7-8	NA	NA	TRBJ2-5	TGTGCCAGCAGCTTACGAGGAGGTGATTTGCAAGAGACCCAGTACTTC	CASSLRGGDLQETQYF
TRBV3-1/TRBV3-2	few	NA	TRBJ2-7	TGTGCCAGCAGCCAAGATCGGCCAGGGGAAATCCACGAGCAGTACTTC	CASSQDRPGEIHEQYF
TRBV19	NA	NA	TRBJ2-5	TGTGCCAGTAGTATCGGCAGGGGCCAAGAGACCCAGTACTTC	CASSIGRGQETQYF
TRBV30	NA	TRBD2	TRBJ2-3	TGTGCCTGGAAGCTAGCGGGGGGACGAGGTACGCAGTATTTT	CAWKLAGGRGTQYF
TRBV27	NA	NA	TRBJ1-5	TGTGCCAGCAGGGACAGCCGCAATCAGCCCCAGCATTTT	CASRDSRNQPQHF
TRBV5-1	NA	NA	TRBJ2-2	TGCGCCAGCAGGATTGATTCCACGAGGACCGGGGAGCTGTTTTTT	CASRIDSTRTGELFF
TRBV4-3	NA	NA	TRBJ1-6	TGCGCCAGCAGCCGAGACAATCTGGGAGGTTCACCCCTCCACTTT	CASSRDNLGGSPLHF
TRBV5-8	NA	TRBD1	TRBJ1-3	TGTGCCAGCAGCTTACAGGGGGCTAGAAACACCATATATTTT	CASSLQGARNTIYF
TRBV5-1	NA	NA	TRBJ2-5	TGCGCCAGCAGCCAAGGACAGCTAAAAGAGACCCAGTACTTC	CASSQGQLKETQYF
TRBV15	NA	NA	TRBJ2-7	TGTGCCACCAGCAAACAGGACTACGAGCAGTACTTC	CATSKQDYEQYF
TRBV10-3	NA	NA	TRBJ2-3	TGTGCCATCTGGGGGCAGGGACAAAATACGCAGTATTTT	CAIWGQGQNTQYF
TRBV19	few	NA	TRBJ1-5	TGTGCCAGTAGCTACAGCTTAAGGAGCAATCAGCCCCAGCATTTT	CASSYSLRSNQPQHF
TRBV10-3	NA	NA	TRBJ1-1	TGTGCCATCAGTGAGGGCGGAGGGCGCACTGAAGCTTTCTTT	CAISEGGGRTEAFF
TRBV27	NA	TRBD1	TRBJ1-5	TGTGCCAGCAGTGCCGGACAGGGAACGGTTAGTCAGCCCCAGCATTTT	CASSAGQGTVSQPQHF
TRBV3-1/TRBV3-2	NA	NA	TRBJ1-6	TGTGCCAGCAGCCAAGACGGAGGGATTTCACCCCTCCACTTT	CASSQDGGISPLHF
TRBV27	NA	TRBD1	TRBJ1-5	TGTGCCAGCAAAAAGGGACAGGGGGCTAATCAGCCCCAGCATTTT	CASKKGQGANQPQHF
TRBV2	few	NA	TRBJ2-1	TGTGCCAGCAGTGCCGGGATGAACAATGAGCAGTTCTTC	CASSAGMNNEQFF
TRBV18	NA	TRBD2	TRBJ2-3	TGTGCCAGCTCACCAGCTTCGACTAGCGGCACAGATACGCAGTATTTT	CASSPASTSGTDTQYF
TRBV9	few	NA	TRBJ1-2	TGTGCCAGCAGCGGACTAGGTGGCTACACCTTC	CASSGLGGYTF